A selection of T cell receptor beta chains follows, all from one sample in a study of cytomegalovirus exposure and HLA in healthy donors. The repertoire was sequenced with immunoSEQ multiplex PCR; TCRdb's copy has only in-frame clones and lacks some. This table holds some 77,000 clones, about 79% found once. Material for sequencing was PBMCs. The receptor source for this set is a woman aged 40 to 49 in good health and CMV-seronegative. Each CDR3 is given with its conserved first and last residue. D genes are given only for firm matches. Clone size appears in some rows only: once, few, many, or a class for an expanded clone.

V gene	D gene	clone size	J gene	CDR3 DNA	CDR3 protein
TRBV13	-	-	TRBJ2-7	TGTGCCAGCAGCTCCTCCGCCGGGGAGTACGAGCAGTACTTC	CASSSSAGEYEQYF
TRBV27	TRBD1	few	TRBJ2-1	TGTGCCAGCAGTACAAACAGGGGGCGAGGCAATGAGCAGTTCTTC	CASSTNRGRGNEQFF
TRBV7-9	-	-	TRBJ1-5	TGTGCCAGCAGCCCGGGACTGCTGGGGAAGAATCAGCCCCAGCATTTT	CASSPGLLGKNQPQHF
TRBV7-2	-	-	TRBJ1-6	TGTGCCAGCAGCTTAGACAGTACTAATTCACCCCTCCACTTT	CASSLDSTNSPLHF
TRBV6-4	-	-	TRBJ2-2	TGTGCCAGCAGCGAAAATGAGGTCGGGGAGCTGTTTTTT	CASSENEVGELFF
TRBV6-6	-	-	TRBJ2-5	TGTGCCAGCAGTTATGCCCGGGAACAAGAGACCCAGTACTTC	CASSYAREQETQYF
TRBV30	-	-	TRBJ2-7	TGTGCCTGGAGTGCCGATAGGCAGGGCGAGCAGTACTTC	CAWSADRQGEQYF
TRBV6-5	-	-	TRBJ2-7	TGTGCCAGCAGTTACTCGAGGAGGGTAGGCGAGCAGTACTTC	CASSYSRRVGEQYF
TRBV9	-	few	TRBJ1-4	TGTGCCAGCAGCGCCCAGGGTATGACTAATGAAAAACTGTTTTTT	CASSAQGMTNEKLFF
TRBV2	TRBD1	-	TRBJ2-3	TGTGCCAGCAGTGAGGGGGACAGGAGGAACACAGATACGCAGTATTTT	CASSEGDRRNTDTQYF
TRBV2	TRBD2	-	TRBJ2-5	TGTGCCAGCAACCGCCGAGCGGGAGTAGAGACCCAGTACTTC	CASNRRAGVETQYF
TRBV29-1	TRBD1	-	TRBJ1-3	TGCAGCGTTGGGTACAGGGGGCCTGGAAACACCATATATTTT	CSVGYRGPGNTIYF
TRBV5-4	-	once	TRBJ1-3	TGTGCCAGCAGCAGAGGCTCTGGAAACACCATATATTTT	CASSRGSGNTIYF
TRBV2	-	-	TRBJ2-2	TGTGCCAGCAGTCAGTTAGGGGGGAACACCGGGGAGCTGTTTTTT	CASSQLGGNTGELFF
TRBV25-1	TRBD2	-	TRBJ2-3	TGTGCCAGCAGCCCCCGGCTAGCGGGATCAGATACGCAGTATTTT	CASSPRLAGSDTQYF
TRBV11-2	-	-	TRBJ1-2	TGTGCCAGCAGCGGACGCACGGGACTCCGGGACTATGGCTACACCTTC	CASSGRTGLRDYGYTF
TRBV28	-	-	TRBJ2-7	TGTGCCAGCAGTTTCTCAGGTACAGTCCTCTCCTACGAGCAGTACTTC	CASSFSGTVLSYEQYF
TRBV25-1	TRBD1	-	TRBJ2-3	TGTGCCAGCAGGGACAGGGCGACACTCCCGGCCACGACAGATACGCAGTATTTT	CASRDRATLPATTDTQYF
TRBV7-6	TRBD1	-	TRBJ2-7	TGTGCCAGCAGCTTGGGGGACAGGGGACGAGGGTCCTACGAGCAGTACTTC	CASSLGDRGRGSYEQYF
TRBV4-1	TRBD2	-	TRBJ2-1	TGCGCCAGCGGGGGACTAGCGGGGGTTAATGAGCAGTTCTTC	CASGGLAGVNEQFF
TRBV12-5	TRBD2	-	TRBJ2-1	TGTGCTAGTGGTTTGGGACTAGCGGGAGGGTGGGGATACAATGAGCAGTTCTTC	CASGLGLAGGWGYNEQFF
TRBV28	TRBD2	few	TRBJ2-7	TGTGCCACCGCAGCGGGAGGCACCTACGAGCAGTACTTC	CATAAGGTYEQYF
TRBV11-2	TRBD1	-	TRBJ1-2	TGTGCCAGCAGCTTAGTGGGACAGGGCAACTATGGCTACACCTTC	CASSLVGQGNYGYTF
TRBV30	-	few	TRBJ1-1	TGTGCCTGGACCCGGGGGTCAGGCACTGAAGCTTTCTTT	CAWTRGSGTEAFF
TRBV7-9	TRBD1	-	TRBJ2-5	TGTGCCAGCAGCCCGGACAGGGTAAAAGAGACCCAGTACTTC	CASSPDRVKETQYF
TRBV5-4	-	few	TRBJ1-6	TGTGCCAGCAGCTTGGGGACAGTCGATAATTCACCCCTCCACTTT	CASSLGTVDNSPLHF
TRBV12-5	-	-	TRBJ2-7	TGTGCTAGTGGTTTTGGGCAGGGCGAGCAGTACTTC	CASGFGQGEQYF
TRBV10-3	-	once	TRBJ1-1	TGTGCCACCAAGGGGCAGGGGAACACTGAAGCTTTCTTT	CATKGQGNTEAFF
TRBV14	TRBD1	-	TRBJ1-6	TGTGCCAGCAGCCAAGGTGGGACAGTCAATTCACCCCTCCACTTT	CASSQGGTVNSPLHF
TRBV2	-	-	TRBJ2-1	TGTGCCAGCACTCGGTCCTACAATGAGCAGTTCTTC	CASTRSYNEQFF
TRBV7-2	TRBD2	once	TRBJ2-7	TGTGCCAGCAGCCCGGGACTAGCGGAATACGAGCAGTACTTC	CASSPGLAEYEQYF
TRBV27	TRBD1	once	TRBJ1-5	TGTGCCAGCAGTCCCGGGACAGGGGTCCGTAATCAGCCCCAGCATTTT	CASSPGTGVRNQPQHF
TRBV5-1	TRBD2	-	TRBJ2-1	TGCGCCAGCAGCTTGGGCGGGGGGCACTCCTACAATGAGCAGTTCTTC	CASSLGGGHSYNEQFF
TRBV30	-	-	TRBJ1-2	TGTGCCTGGGCCCCCGGAGAGTCCACTAACTATGGCTACACCTTC	CAWAPGESTNYGYTF
TRBV28	-	-	TRBJ2-7	TGTGCCAGCAGTCTTTCTCGCGTCGAGCAGTACTTC	CASSLSRVEQYF
TRBV7-8	TRBD2	-	TRBJ2-1	TGTGCCAGCAGCTTAAATGCGGGACTACACCCCGATGAGCAGTTCTTC	CASSLNAGLHPDEQFF
TRBV2	-	-	TRBJ2-7	TGTGCCAGCAGTGTCGAACAGTCTAACTACGAGCAGTACTTC	CASSVEQSNYEQYF
TRBV5-1	TRBD1	-	TRBJ1-1	TGCGCCAGCAGCCCCCAGGGGGGCAACACTGAAGCTTTCTTT	CASSPQGGNTEAFF